The table lists the clone carrying this TCR beta chain with a few counts. What it recognizes is unknown. These data belong to a study of T cell repertoires in cytomegalovirus infection. Study as a whole: The public TCR beta signatures pointed to both CMV infection and matching HLA type. Study results and limitations: HLA-C-restricted CMV clonotypes gave the most frequent clonotype in two of eight donors. Cumulative public TCR beta family frequency identified CMV carriers with the relevant HLA.

TCRdb fed the reads into MiXCR, producing one record per CDR3 protein. Of some 920,000 distinct CDR3 sequences listed, 25% to 40% are singletons. Germline lookup yields CDR1 LNHDA and CDR2 SQIVND (reference sequence). This CDR3 has 13 amino acids. V was pared by 3 bases and J by 8 bases, with 13 bases between. This sequence originates from a human donor in good health (CMV status not recorded). Some clones in this sample may be carry-over from other donors' samples. This chain connects TRBV19 to TRBJ1-1; D gene unclear. Sequences were derived from cultured CD8+ T cells from PBMCs, sampled from culture after CMV antigen stimulation. In DNA form, the CDR3 reads TGTGCCAGTAGTATTTCGGGGTGGGGAGAAGCTTTCTTT. Translated, it gives CASSISGWGEAFF.